This entry features one T cell receptor (beta chain) sequence. These data are taken from a study of blood T cell repertoires in COVID-19. Authors' data handling: Reference gene primers were amplified, and this amplification served to estimate nucleated cell counts. Generated by immunoSEQ multiplex PCR, the TCRdb table keeps only in-frame clones and is missing some. The V and J calls and clone size come from that table; D and trimming were worked out from the DNA. This sample has hundreds of thousands of clones, with 85% to 90% found just once. Germline V lookup: CDR1 LNHDA, CDR2 SQIVND (reference sequence). V was trimmed by 5 bases and J by 12 bases, leaving 14 bases between them. CDR3 length: 12 residues. Participant reports of clinical history set cohort assignment.

This TCR was recovered from a man aged 50 or older who had been exposed to COVID-19. This rearrangement joins TRBV19 to TRBJ1-5, with a possible D match to TRBD1 (6 bases). What was sequenced was PBMCs or T cells enriched from blood (not recorded which). CDR3 sequence (DNA): TGTGCCAGTAGTTCATTGTGGGGGCTCCAGCATTTT. Translated, it gives CASSSLWGLQHF.